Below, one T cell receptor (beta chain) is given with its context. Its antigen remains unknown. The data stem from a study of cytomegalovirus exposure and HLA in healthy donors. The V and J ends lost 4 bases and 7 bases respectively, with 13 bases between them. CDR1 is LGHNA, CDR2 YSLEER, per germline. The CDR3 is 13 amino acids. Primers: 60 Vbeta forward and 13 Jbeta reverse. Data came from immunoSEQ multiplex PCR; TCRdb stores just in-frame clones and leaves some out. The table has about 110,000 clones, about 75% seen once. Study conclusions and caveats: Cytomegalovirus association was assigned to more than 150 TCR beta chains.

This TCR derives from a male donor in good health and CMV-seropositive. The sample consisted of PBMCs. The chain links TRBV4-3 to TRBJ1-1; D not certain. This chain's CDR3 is CASSPSYRVEAFF. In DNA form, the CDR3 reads TGCGCCAGCAGCCCATCCTACAGAGTTGAAGCTTTCTTT.